Shown below are 19 T cell receptor beta chains from a single sample sequenced in a study of early T cells in non-severe SARS-CoV-2 infection. TCRdb called the 5' RACE reads again in MiXCR, with one record for every CDR3 protein. This sample has tens of thousands of distinct CDR3 sequences, with 3.9% found just once. Sequenced sample: whole blood. These TCRs come from an adult who was a healthcare worker with PCR-confirmed SARS-CoV-2 infection or an uninfected control (not recorded which).

This clonotype was recorded at least ten times. The chain recombines TRBV7-9 with TRBJ1-1; possible D gene TRBD1, 6 bases. Per germline, CDR1 SEHNR and CDR2 FQNEAQ (reference sequence). The V gene lost 1 base and the J gene lost 5 bases, with 8 bases spanning the gap. This CDR3 is 13 amino acids long. The CDR3 DNA reads TGTGCCAGCAGCTTAGAGGGGGGAACTGAAGCTTTCTTT. This sequence encodes CASSLEGGTEAFF.

This clonotype was detected many times. V gene TRBV28 combines with J gene TRBJ2-3; TRBD1 matches at 10 bases. There are 16 residues in the CDR3. Germline trimming cut 6 bases from V and 4 bases from J; bases unmatched to any gene: 10. Per the germline V gene, CDR1 is MDHEN and CDR2 is SYDVKM. The CDR3 region is CASRPGTGVGPDTQYF. The DNA for the CDR3 is TGTGCCAGCAGGCCTGGGACAGGGGTAGGCCCAGATACGCAGTATTTT.

The J gene is TRBJ2-3, the V gene TRBV27; D remains ambiguous. In germline, CDR1 is MNHEY, CDR2 SMNVEV (reference sequence). The CDR3 extends over 15 amino acids. Trimming cost V 2 bases and J 0 bases, with 9 bases left between them. DNA of the CDR3: TGTGCCAGCAGTTTAATATCCCCTAGCACAGATACGCAGTATTTT. Translation: CASSLISPSTDTQYF.

There are many counts of this clonotype. This chain links TRBV29-1 with TRBJ2-1; D is possibly TRBD2 (5 bases). The V gene lost 7 bases and the J gene lost 0 bases, with 16 bases spanning the gap. The CDR3 spans 15 residues. Looked up from germline, CDR1 is SQVTM and CDR2 is ANQGSEA. CDR3 in amino acids: CSARLSGLSYNEQFF. The CDR3 nucleotides read TGCAGCGCCCGGTTGAGCGGCCTCTCCTACAATGAGCAGTTCTTC.

This CDR3 reads CASRLRDSEQYF. CDR3 nucleotide sequence: TGTGCCAGCAGGCTCCGGGACTCCGAGCAGTACTTC. The chain carries TRBV3-1 and TRBJ2-7; tentative D call: TRBD2 (6 bases). The CDR3 spans 12 residues. Trimming cost V 6 bases and J 6 bases, with 12 bases left between them. CDR1 LGHDT and CDR2 YNNKEL come from the germline V gene (reference sequence).

This clonotype was recorded at least ten times. This chain links TRBV5-1 with TRBJ1-1; 11 nucleotides line up with TRBD1. The ends lost 0 bases at V and 5 bases at J; junction bases unmatched: 6. CDR3 length equals 16 residues. The germline V gene encodes CDR1 SGHRS and CDR2 YFSETQ. CDR3 sequence reads: CASSLGGQGARTEAFF. DNA of the CDR3: TGCGCCAGCAGCTTGGGAGGACAGGGGGCGCGAACTGAAGCTTTCTTT.

This clonotype was seen ten or more times. The V and J genes are TRBV20-1 and TRBJ2-1; 11 bases line up with TRBD2. V was pared by 1 base and J by 2 bases, with 13 bases of the junction left unmatched. Per germline, CDR1 DFQATT and CDR2 SNEGSKA (reference sequence). This CDR3 contains 19 residues. CDR3 loop: CSARGPGTSGSTPYNEQFF. DNA for the CDR3: TGCAGTGCTAGAGGGCCGGGAACTAGCGGGAGTACCCCCTACAATGAGCAGTTCTTC.

This clonotype was seen ten or more times. The chain employs TRBV18 and TRBJ1-2; unclear D gene. Looked up from germline, CDR1 is KGHSH and CDR2 is LQKENI. The CDR3 totals 14 residues. V shed 3 bases and J shed 0 bases, with 8 bases lying between them. The CDR3 bases are TGTGCCAGCTCACCGGACGGTGCTAACTATGGCTACACCTTC. As protein: CASSPDGANYGYTF.

This clonotype showed up many times. CDR3: CASSYSIDPTDLNTGELFF. CDR3 DNA sequence: TGTGCCAGCAGTTACTCGATAGACCCCACAGATTTGAACACCGGGGAGCTGTTTTTT. The chain joins TRBV6-2 or TRBV6-3 to TRBJ2-2; D is undetermined. The CDR3 runs 19 residues. The V end lost 0 bases, the J end lost 1 base, and 18 bases lay between the germline ends. Germline V gives CDR1 MNHEY, CDR2 SVGEGT.

This clonotype has a count of ten or more. The rearrangement links TRBV9 to TRBJ1-2, with 7 bases lining up with TRBD1. The length of the CDR3 is 13 residues. V trimming: 3 bases; J trimming: 5 bases; junction bases outside the gene matches: 4. Per the germline V gene, CDR1 is SGDLS and CDR2 is YYNGEE. CDR3 nucleotide sequence: TGTGCCAGCAGCGCACAGGGGACTTATGGCTACACCTTC. This sequence encodes CASSAQGTYGYTF.

In this sample, this clonotype turned up many times. The chain has TRBV27 and TRBJ2-2, with a tentative D call TRBD1 (6 bases). The CDR3 spans 15 residues. The V gene's germline CDR1 is MNHEY and CDR2 SMNVEV (reference sequence). V was pared by 8 bases and J by 0 bases, with 13 bases between. The CDR3 DNA reads as TGTGCCAGCTCAAGGGCAGGGGCGAACACCGGGGAGCTGTTTTTT. Protein sequence: CASSRAGANTGELFF.

V usage is TRBV30 and J usage is TRBJ2-4; possibly TRBD2 for D (6 bases). The CDR3 covers 11 residues. Trimming shortened V by 3 bases and J by 11 bases, and 11 bases separated the two germline ends. CDR1 is GTSNPN, CDR2 SVGIG, per germline (reference sequence). The CDR3 sequence: CAWSLRDFQYF. The CDR3, as DNA: TGTGCCTGGAGCCTTCGGGACTTTCAGTACTTC.

This clonotype was observed a single time. Possible read error: a much larger clone is one base away. The chain links TRBV7-3 to TRBJ2-1; no reliable D call. The V gene's germline CDR1 is SGHTA and CDR2 FQGTGA. The CDR3 covers 16 residues. CDR3 region: CASSSQPYDGINVQFF. In DNA, the CDR3 is TGTGCCAGCAGCTCCCAACCATATGACGGTATCAATGTGCAGTTCTTC.

In this sample, this clonotype turned up many times. V is TRBV7-2 and J is TRBJ2-2; D is unresolved. V was pared by 2 bases and J by 6 bases, with 10 bases between. The CDR3 length is 14 residues. CDR1 and CDR2 (germline): SGHTA, FQGNSA. The CDR3 bases are TGTGCCAGCAGCTTAAAGGGTGGGCCCGGGGAGCTGTTTTTT. The encoded protein is CASSLKGGPGELFF.

Notes on this clonotype: Since a much larger clone is just one base distant, this may be a read error. The V call is TRBV20-1, the J call TRBJ2-5; 10 nucleotides align to TRBD2. Looked up from germline, CDR1 is DFQATT and CDR2 is SNEGSKA (reference sequence). Trimming removed 5 bases from V and 6 bases from J; junction bases left unmatched: 15. The CDR3 totals 16 residues. DNA for the CDR3: TGCAGTGCTGACTTAATTCTAGCGGGAGTTTTAAAGACCCAGTACTTC. This encodes CSADLILAGVLKTQYF.

This clonotype was recorded many times. The J gene is TRBJ2-3, the V gene TRBV28, with TRBD1 matching 7 bases. With V trimmed by 6 bases and J by 5 bases, 11 bases remained unmatched. Germline loops: CDR1 MDHEN, CDR2 SYDVKM. There are 15 residues in the CDR3. CDR3 nucleotide sequence: TGTGCCAGCAGCCAGGCCCGGGACAGATTAGATACGCAGTATTTT. It is translated as CASSQARDRLDTQYF.

This sequence joins TRBV19 and TRBJ2-4; 11 nucleotides align to TRBD2. CDR3 length equals 19 residues. Looked up from germline, CDR1 is LNHDA and CDR2 is SQIVND (reference sequence). V was clipped by 3 bases and J by 1 base; unmatched bases: 11. CDR3 amino acids: CASSIETSGTRSAKNIQYF. The CDR3 nucleotides read TGTGCCAGTAGTATCGAGACTAGCGGGACCAGGTCGGCCAAAAACATTCAGTACTTC.

This clonotype appeared many times. The chain couples TRBV12-3 or TRBV12-4 to TRBJ1-1; D uncertain. The CDR3 spans 14 residues. V was clipped by 5 bases and J by 4 bases, with 14 bases between them. DNA of the CDR3: TGTGCCAGCAGTCCGGACCGGGCTTCCACTGAAGCTTTCTTT. Translating gives CASSPDRASTEAFF.

This clonotype was counted at least ten times. The CDR3 sequence is CASSSTGGSEQYF. The CDR3 DNA sequence: TGTGCCAGCAGCAGTACAGGGGGCAGCGAGCAGTACTTC. This chain joins TRBV6-6 and TRBJ2-7; 9 positions match TRBD1. With V trimmed by 6 bases and J by 6 bases, 6 bases remained unmatched. The CDR3 sequence is 13 residues long. Germline CDR1 MNHNY, CDR2 SVGAGI (reference sequence).